This TCR beta chain emerged from a study of technical replicates of blood from a few donors. Trimming stripped 3 bases from V and 0 bases from J, with 8 bases between. This CDR3 is built from 14 residues. Germline values: CDR1 LNHDA, CDR2 SQIVND (reference sequence). Data came from immunoSEQ multiplex PCR; TCRdb stores just in-frame clones and leaves some out. This sample carries about 61,000 clones, less than 98% of them seen once, and the ten largest clones take around 0.19%. The origin of this receptor is a human donor in good health. The V and J genes are TRBV19 and TRBJ2-5, with D possibly TRBD2 on 6 matching bases. Input material: T cells isolated from PBMCs. The CDR3 nucleotides read TGTGCCAGTAGTATTGGGGACTACCAAGAGACCCAGTACTTC. This codes for CASSIGDYQETQYF.